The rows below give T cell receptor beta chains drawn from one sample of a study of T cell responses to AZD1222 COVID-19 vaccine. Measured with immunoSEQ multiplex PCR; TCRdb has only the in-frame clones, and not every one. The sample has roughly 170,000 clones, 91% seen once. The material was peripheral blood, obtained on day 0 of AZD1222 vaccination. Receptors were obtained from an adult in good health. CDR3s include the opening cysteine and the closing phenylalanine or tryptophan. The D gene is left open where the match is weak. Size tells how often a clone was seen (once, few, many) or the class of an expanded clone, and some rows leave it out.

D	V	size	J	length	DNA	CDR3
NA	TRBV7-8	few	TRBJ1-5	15	TGTGCCAGCAGCCCAAGGGGGGATCCGGATCAGCCCCAGCATTTT	CASSPRGDPDQPQHF
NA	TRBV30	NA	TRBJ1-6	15	TGTGCCTTCGGAATCGCCGGGACCCTCAATTCACCCCTCCACTTT	CAFGIAGTLNSPLHF
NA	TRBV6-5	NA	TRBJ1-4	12	TGTTCTACATTCGGTTCGCGATGGGAACTGTTTTTT	CSTFGSRWELFF
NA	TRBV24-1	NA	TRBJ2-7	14	TGTGCCACCAGTGACCCTGGACAGAAATACGAGCAGTACTTC	CATSDPGQKYEQYF
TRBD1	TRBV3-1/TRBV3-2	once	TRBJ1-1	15	TGTGCCAGCAGCCAGGCAGGGGGGGGAGAAACTGAAGCTTTCTTT	CASSQAGGGETEAFF
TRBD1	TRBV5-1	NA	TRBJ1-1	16	TGCGCCAGCAGCTTGGCAGGTCAGGGGGCGCTGACTGAAGCTTTCTTT	CASSLAGQGALTEAFF
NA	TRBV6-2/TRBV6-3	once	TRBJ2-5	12	TGTGCCAGCAGCCCCTCCTTAGAGACCCAGTACTTC	CASSPSLETQYF
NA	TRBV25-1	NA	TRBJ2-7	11	TGTGCCAGCAGTGATGAGGACGAGCAGTACTTC	CASSDEDEQYF
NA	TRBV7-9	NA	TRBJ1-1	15	TGTGCCAGCAGCTTTAGAGAGGGGCGGGACACTGAAGCTTTCTTT	CASSFREGRDTEAFF
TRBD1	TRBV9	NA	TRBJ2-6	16	TGTGCCAGCAGCGCCATAGGGGGCGCTGGGGCCAACGTCCTGACTTTC	CASSAIGGAGANVLTF
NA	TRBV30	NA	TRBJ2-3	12	TGTGCTCGGACGCAGGGACCCGATACGCAGTATTTT	CARTQGPDTQYF
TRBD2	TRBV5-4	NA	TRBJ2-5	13	TGTGCCAGCAGCTTGTATTGGGAGGGGACCCAGTACTTC	CASSLYWEGTQYF
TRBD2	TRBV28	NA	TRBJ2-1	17	TGTGCCAGCAGTTTATCGCCAGGACTAGCGGGAGTTAGTGAGCAGTTCTTC	CASSLSPGLAGVSEQFF
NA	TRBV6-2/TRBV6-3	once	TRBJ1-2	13	TGTGCCAGCAGTAGGGCGGTCGGATCCGGCTACACCTTC	CASSRAVGSGYTF
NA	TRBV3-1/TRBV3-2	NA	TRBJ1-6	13	TGTGCCAGCAGCCAAAGGGTTAGTTCACCCCTCCACTTT	CASSQRVSSPLHF
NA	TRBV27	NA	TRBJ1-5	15	TGTGCCAGCACCCCCAAGGGGCCAGGGCATCAGCCCCAGCATTTT	CASTPKGPGHQPQHF
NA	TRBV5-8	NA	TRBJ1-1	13	TGTGCCAGCACCTTGGGGGTTGGGACTGAAGCTTTCTTT	CASTLGVGTEAFF
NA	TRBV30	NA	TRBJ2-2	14	TGTGCTCGTAGTGAGGGGACGAACACCGGGGAGCTGTTTTTT	CARSEGTNTGELFF
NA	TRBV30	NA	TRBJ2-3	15	TGTGCCTGGAGTGTTGGGGGAGTAACCACAGATACGCAGTATTTT	CAWSVGGVTTDTQYF
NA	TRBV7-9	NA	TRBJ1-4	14	TGTGCCAGCAGCCCACTAACAACTAATGAAAAACTGTTTTTT	CASSPLTTNEKLFF
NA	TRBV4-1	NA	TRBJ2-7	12	TGCGCCAGCAGCCAAGATCCCAGTAAGCAGTACTTC	CASSQDPSKQYF
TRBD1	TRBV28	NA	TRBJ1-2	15	TGTGCCAGCAGTGTACCCCGGGACAGGAACTATGGCTACACCTTC	CASSVPRDRNYGYTF
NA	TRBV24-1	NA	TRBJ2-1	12	TGTGCCACCAGTATGCTCGGAGGGGGGCAGTTCTTC	CATSMLGGGQFF
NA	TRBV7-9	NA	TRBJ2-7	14	TGTGCCAGCAGCTTATTAATTGGTGCCTACGAGCAGTACTTC	CASSLLIGAYEQYF
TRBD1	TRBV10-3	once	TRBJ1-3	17	TGTGCCATCAGTGAGCCCGGACAGGGGGCACGTGGAAACACCATATATTTT	CAISEPGQGARGNTIYF
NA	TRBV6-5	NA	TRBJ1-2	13	TGTGCCAGCACCGTGGGTCAGGGCGGAGGCTACACCTTC	CASTVGQGGGYTF
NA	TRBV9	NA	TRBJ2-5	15	TGTGCCAGCAGCGTAGATGAGGGGCTTGGGGGGACCCAGTACTTC	CASSVDEGLGGTQYF
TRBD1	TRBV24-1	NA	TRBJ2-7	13	TGTGCCACCAGTGATTGGGACAGCTACGAGCAGTACTTC	CATSDWDSYEQYF
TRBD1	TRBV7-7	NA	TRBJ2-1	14	TGTGCTAGCAGCCCCCGGGACAGGATCCATGAGCAGTTCTTC	CASSPRDRIHEQFF